The sample holds one count of the clone carrying this T cell receptor (beta chain). In the original analysis: Using reference gene primer amplification, nucleated cell counts were estimated. Profiled with immunoSEQ multiplex PCR; TCRdb holds only in-frame clones, not every one. V and J calls plus clone size are reproduced from that table; the DNA served to infer D and trimming. The table records 70,000 to 90,000 clones, about 85% of them present only once. The data are from a study of blood T cell repertoires in COVID-19. In the study overall: From the United States, Italy and Spain came samples of acute and convalescent COVID-19.

V was pared by 1 base and J by 1 base, with 3 bases of the junction left unmatched. Germline CDR1 and CDR2: SGHTA and FQGTGA. This CDR3 comprises 16 residues. Sequencing was performed on peripheral blood. This TCR was sampled from a human donor in a cohort sampled during active COVID-19. The V gene is TRBV7-3, the J gene TRBJ2-3, with 9 bases fitting TRBD1. The CDR3 sequence: CASSLIRTGGTDTQYF. CDR3 bases: TGTGCCAGCAGCTTAATTCGGACAGGGGGCACAGATACGCAGTATTTT.